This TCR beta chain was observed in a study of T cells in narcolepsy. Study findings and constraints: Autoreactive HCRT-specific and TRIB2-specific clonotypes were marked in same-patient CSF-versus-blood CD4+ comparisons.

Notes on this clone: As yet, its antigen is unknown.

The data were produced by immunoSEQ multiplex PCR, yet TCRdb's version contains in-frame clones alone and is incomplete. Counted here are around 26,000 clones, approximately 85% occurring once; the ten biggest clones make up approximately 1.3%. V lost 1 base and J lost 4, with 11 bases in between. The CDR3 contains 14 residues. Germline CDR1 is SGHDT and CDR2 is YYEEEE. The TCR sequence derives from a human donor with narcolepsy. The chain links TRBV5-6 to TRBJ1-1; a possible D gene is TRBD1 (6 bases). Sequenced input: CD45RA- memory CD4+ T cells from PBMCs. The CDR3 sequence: CASSLYLGGTEAFF. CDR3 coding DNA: TGTGCCAGCAGCTTGTACCTAGGGGGCACTGAAGCTTTCTTT.